This TCR beta chain derives from a study of siplizumab effects on memory and regulatory T cells. Study outcomes and limitations: In unstimulated cells, naive T cells appeared more diverse than memory T cells and seemed major alloresponse contributors. Alloreactive CD4+ clones that could be mapped were on average approximately 69% Treg-derived with siplizumab, against over 25% in controls.

Of note for this clone: Its specificity is not known.

The germline gives CDR1 SEHNR, CDR2 FQNEAQ (reference sequence). The ends were cut back, 8 bases at V and 5 bases at J, with 21 bases in the middle. The CDR3 has 15 residues. Profiled with immunoSEQ multiplex PCR; TCRdb holds only in-frame clones, not every one. The sample consists of 100,000 or so clones, about 95% of them appearing once. The rearrangement joins TRBV7-9 to TRBJ2-5; a weak D match, TRBD1 (6 bases). The sample was Tregs sorted from blood. The TCR comes from a human donor in good health. DNA of the CDR3: TGTGCCAGCGGATTCAGGGGAAGCGTTCGGGAGACCCAGTACTTC. Residues: CASGFRGSVRETQYF. The full variable domain, completed using reference TRBV7-9 and TRBJ2-5, is DTGVSQNPRHKITKRGQNVTFRCDPISEHNRLYWYRQTLGQGPEFLTYFQNEAQLEKSRLLSDRFSAERPKGSFSTLEIQRTEQGDSAMYLCASGFRGSVRETQYFGPGTRLLVL.